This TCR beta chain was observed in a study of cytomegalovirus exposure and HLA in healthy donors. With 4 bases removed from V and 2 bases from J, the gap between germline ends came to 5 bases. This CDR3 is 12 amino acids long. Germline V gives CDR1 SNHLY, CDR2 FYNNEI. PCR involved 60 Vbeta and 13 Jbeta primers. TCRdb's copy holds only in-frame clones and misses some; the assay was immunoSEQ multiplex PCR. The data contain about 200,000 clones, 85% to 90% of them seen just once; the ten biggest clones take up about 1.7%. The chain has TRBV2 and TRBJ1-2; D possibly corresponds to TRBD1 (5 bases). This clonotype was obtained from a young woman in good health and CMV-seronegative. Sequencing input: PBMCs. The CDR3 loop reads CASSGQNYGYTF. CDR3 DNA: TGTGCCAGCAGTGGACAGAACTATGGCTACACCTTC.